The 30 T cell receptor beta chains below were found in one sample sequenced in a study of T cell responses to AZD1222 COVID-19 vaccine (dated by TCRdb to about 2021). Library construction relied on the immunoSEQ multiplex PCR assay. TCRdb provides this immuneACCESS table in a form limited to in-frame rearrangements. Some clones are lacking; in checked studies, under half of them reflect an unresolved V gene, and why the rest are absent is not known. In this sample the table shows approximately 220,000 clones, roughly 91% of which occur a single time. Over 0.95% of the sample goes to the ten largest clones. What this sample's time point label stands for: baseline before first vaccination. Taken with the paper, the label for treatment or condition translates to: meningococcal conjugate vaccine given as trial control. Here the sequenced sample was peripheral blood, taken on day 0 of MenACWY control vaccination. These receptors came from an adult in good health.

V is TRBV11-1 and J is TRBJ2-1; 9 bases match TRBD2. The junction had 4 bases not matched to a gene; V was cut back by 1 base and J by 9 bases. This CDR3 is 14 amino acids long. The V gene's germline CDR1 is SGHAT and CDR2 FQDESV (reference sequence). The chain's CDR3 is CASSLVLAGVEQFF. The CDR3 coding sequence is TGTGCCAGCAGCTTAGTTTTAGCGGGGGTTGAGCAGTTCTTC.

The chain links TRBV28 to TRBJ2-5; D might be TRBD2 (5 bases). Per the germline V gene, CDR1 is MDHEN and CDR2 is SYDVKM. Trimming took off 4 bases at V and 7 bases at J, with 13 bases between the two ends. The CDR3 is made up of 13 amino acids. As DNA, the CDR3 is TGTGCCAGCAGTTCCACATGGGCGGGGACCCAGTACTTC. Protein: CASSSTWAGTQYF.

This sequence joins TRBV20-1 and TRBJ2-1; 7 nucleotides match TRBD2. CDR3 length: 13 residues. The J segment lost 3 bases and the V segment lost 3 bases, leaving 2 bases of the junction unmatched. Germline CDR1 is DFQATT and CDR2 is SNEGSKA (reference sequence). This CDR3 is CSASWGGYNEQFF. As DNA, the CDR3 is TGCAGTGCTAGTTGGGGGGGCTACAATGAGCAGTTCTTC.

This sequence joins TRBV5-1 and TRBJ2-7, with 7 bases identical to TRBD1. J lost 6 bases, V lost 4 bases, and 10 bases had no gene match. The CDR3 is 14 amino acids. Germline assignment: CDR1 SGHRS and CDR2 YFSETQ. The CDR3 region is CASSTQQGSGEQYF. As DNA, the CDR3 is TGCGCCAGCAGCACTCAACAGGGGTCGGGCGAGCAGTACTTC.

CDR3: CASSRDGRNTEAFF. CDR3 DNA sequence: TGTGCCAGCTCACGGGACGGACGGAACACTGAAGCTTTCTTT. The chain couples TRBV18 to TRBJ1-1; possible D gene TRBD1, 5 bases. Germline V CDR1 and CDR2: KGHSH, LQKENI. The CDR3 loop spans 14 amino acids. Trimming took off 4 bases at V and 1 base at J, with 10 bases between the two ends. Full variable domain (missing parts from reference TRBV18 and TRBJ1-1): NAGVMQNPRHLVRRRGQEARLRCSPMKGHSHVYWYRQLPEEGLKFMVYLQKENIIDESGMPKERFSAEFPKEGPSILRIQQVVRGDSAAYFCASSRDGRNTEAFFGQGTRLTVV.

This chain joins TRBV12-3 or TRBV12-4 and TRBJ1-2, with D maybe TRBD1 (6 bases). Trimming removed 5 bases from V and 2 bases from J, with 9 bases in between. CDR3 length: 13 residues. The CDR3 bases are TGTGCCAGCAGTCGAGGGGGGAACTATGGCTACACCTTC. It yields the protein CASSRGGNYGYTF.

This chain connects TRBV7-2 to TRBJ2-7; a possible D gene is TRBD1 (6 bases). From germline, CDR1 is SGHTA and CDR2 FQGNSA. The CDR3 has 14 amino acids. Trimming pared 5 bases from V and 4 bases from J, leaving 15 bases between. This CDR3 reads CASSPRDMGYEQYF. The CDR3 DNA reads as TGTGCCAGCAGCCCCCGGGACATGGGATACGAGCAGTACTTC.

The rearrangement links TRBV5-1 to TRBJ1-1; 9 bases fit TRBD1. The trim removed 3 bases at V and 0 bases at J, leaving 6 bases unmatched. The CDR3 runs to 16 residues. Looked up from germline, CDR1 is SGHRS and CDR2 is YFSETQ. CDR3 DNA: TGCGCCAGCAGCTGGGGGACAGGGTTCATGAACACTGAAGCTTTCTTT. Translation gives CASSWGTGFMNTEAFF.

This clone was counted once. J is TRBJ2-2 and V is TRBV6-4; 9 bases agree with TRBD1. This CDR3 has 17 residues. Germline trimming cut 6 bases from V and 1 base from J; bases unmatched to any gene: 9. The germline V gene has CDR1 MRHNA and CDR2 SNTAGT. As DNA, the CDR3 is TGTGCCAGCAGAAGGTCCGGGACAGGGCTGAACACCGGGGAGCTGTTTTTT. This sequence encodes CASRRSGTGLNTGELFF.

V is TRBV3-1 (or the pseudogene TRBV3-2) and J is TRBJ1-1; no clear D gene. There are 16 residues in the CDR3. Trimming pared 4 bases from V and 4 bases from J, leaving 19 bases between. Looked up from germline, CDR1 is LGHDT and CDR2 is YNNKEL (reference sequence). Here the CDR3 DNA reads TGTGCCAGCAGCCCGCCTAGGTACTGGTCGGTCACTGAAGCTTTCTTT. Protein product: CASSPPRYWSVTEAFF.

This clone appeared a few times. The rearrangement joins TRBV19 to TRBJ1-4; D is possibly TRBD1 (5 bases). Trimming took 5 bases from V and 4 from J, leaving 8 bases between them. Germline lookup yields CDR1 LNHDA and CDR2 SQIVND (reference sequence). CDR3 length: 13 amino acids. The chain's CDR3 is CASSQQVNEKLFF. CDR3 DNA: TGTGCCAGTAGTCAACAGGTTAATGAAAAACTGTTTTTT. Drawing the rest from reference TRBV19 and TRBJ1-4, the complete variable domain is DGGITQSPKYLFRKEGQNVTLSCEQNLNHDAMYWYRQDPGQGLRLIYYSQIVNDFQKGDIAEGYSVSREKKESFPLTVTSAQKNPTAFYLCASSQQVNEKLFFGSGTQLSVL.

The V call is TRBV19, the J call TRBJ2-5; D unresolved. This CDR3 has 13 amino acids. Germline V gene sequence: CDR1 LNHDA, CDR2 SQIVND (reference sequence). The ends were cut back, 1 base at V and 3 bases at J, with 6 bases in the middle. The CDR3 DNA follows: TGTGCCAGTAGTATAGGACAAGAAGAGACCCAGTACTTC. Amino acids: CASSIGQEETQYF.

The chain has TRBV5-1 and TRBJ2-5; maybe TRBD1 (6 bases). This CDR3 contains 15 residues. V was cut by 4 bases and J by 7 bases, with 20 bases left in between. The germline CDR1 and CDR2 sequences are SGHRS and YFSETQ. The CDR3 DNA sequence: TGCGCCAGCAGCCTACAACACAGGGCCTCCGGGACCCAGTACTTC. Translated: CASSLQHRASGTQYF.

V usage is TRBV4-1 and J usage is TRBJ2-5, with D perhaps matching TRBD1 or TRBD2 (6 bases each). This CDR3 is built from 14 residues. Germline V lookup: CDR1 MGHRA, CDR2 YSYEKL. Trimming stripped 3 bases from V and 5 bases from J, with 13 bases between. CDR3: CASSQGGRLETQYF. CDR3 DNA sequence: TGCGCCAGCAGCCAGGGGGGCAGGCTGGAGACCCAGTACTTC.

A few counts support this clone. The chain employs TRBV18 and TRBJ2-1, with 10 positions matching TRBD1. The CDR3 runs 15 residues. CDR1 and CDR2 (germline): KGHSH, LQKENI. Unmatched junction bases numbered 1, after V lost 2 bases and J lost 3 bases. The CDR3 sequence: CASSPDRGLYNEQFF. The CDR3 bases are TGTGCCAGCTCACCAGACAGGGGGCTCTACAATGAGCAGTTCTTC. Filled out from reference TRBV18 and TRBJ2-1, the complete variable domain reads NAGVMQNPRHLVRRRGQEARLRCSPMKGHSHVYWYRQLPEEGLKFMVYLQKENIIDESGMPKERFSAEFPKEGPSILRIQQVVRGDSAAYFCASSPDRGLYNEQFFGPGTRLTVL.

V is TRBV5-1 and J is TRBJ2-1, with TRBD2 matching 7 bases. The J segment lost 1 base and the V segment lost 4 bases, leaving 2 bases of the junction unmatched. This CDR3 has 14 residues. CDR1 SGHRS and CDR2 YFSETQ come from the germline V gene. The CDR3 is CASSVGGSYNEQFF. The CDR3 region has the DNA TGCGCCAGCAGCGTCGGGGGGTCCTACAATGAGCAGTTCTTC.

The rearrangement uses TRBV6-5 and TRBJ1-1; TRBD1 matches 9 bases. The V segment lost 0 bases and the J segment 11 bases; nucleotides outside the gene matches: 7. The CDR3 loop spans 14 amino acids. Germline CDR1 is MNHEY and CDR2 is SVGAGI. The CDR3 reads CASSYSDRGGAAFF. The CDR3 DNA sequence: TGTGCCAGCAGTTACTCCGACAGGGGGGGTGCGGCTTTCTTT.

This chain connects TRBV18 to TRBJ1-2; perhaps TRBD1 as D (6 bases). The CDR3 contains 16 residues. The V end lost 3 bases, the J end lost 6 bases, and 20 bases lay between the germline ends. Germline-derived CDR1 and CDR2 are KGHSH and LQKENI. CDR3 region: CASSPNDLGGNDGYTF. Here the CDR3 DNA reads TGTGCCAGCTCACCTAATGACTTAGGGGGAAATGATGGCTACACCTTC.

CDR3 sequence: CASSLSPAYGYTF. DNA of the CDR3: TGTGCCAGCAGCTTAAGCCCGGCCTATGGCTACACCTTC. The J gene is TRBJ1-2, the V gene TRBV7-2; D is undetermined. Germline V gene lookup returns CDR1 SGHTA and CDR2 FQGNSA. The CDR3 is made up of 13 amino acids. The V end lost 2 bases, the J end lost 4 bases, and 8 bases lay between the germline ends.

This chain connects TRBV6-6 to TRBJ1-1; 12 bases are shared with TRBD1. This CDR3 comprises 15 residues. Germline lookup yields CDR1 MNHNY and CDR2 SVGAGI (reference sequence). With V trimmed by 10 bases and J by 3 bases, 9 bases remained unmatched. CDR3 nucleotide sequence: TGTGCCACCAGGACCGGGACAGGGGGCTACACTGAAGCTTTCTTT. The encoded protein is CATRTGTGGYTEAFF.

The V call is TRBV29-1, the J call TRBJ1-1; perhaps TRBD1 as D (5 bases). CDR3 length: 12 amino acids. Germline lookup yields CDR1 SQVTM and CDR2 ANQGSEA. V was pared by 7 bases and J by 1 base, with 10 bases between. Here the CDR3 DNA reads TGCAGCGGCCGTACAGGGAACACTGAAGCTTTCTTT. Translating it yields CSGRTGNTEAFF.

The V gene is TRBV2, the J gene TRBJ2-3; TRBD1 is a possible D gene (5 bases). Trimming left V 6 bases short and J 3 bases short, with 10 bases between. This CDR3 has 13 residues. Germline CDR1 SNHLY, CDR2 FYNNEI. The CDR3: CASSPRQTDTQYF. CDR3 bases: TGTGCCAGCAGCCCCCGACAGACAGATACGCAGTATTTT.

The V and J genes are TRBV28 and TRBJ1-2; tentative D call: TRBD1 (5 bases). Germline-derived CDR1 and CDR2 are MDHEN and SYDVKM. V lost 3 bases to trimming and J lost 4 bases, with 15 bases between them. The CDR3 consists of 15 residues. The chain's CDR3 is CASSFGGVRPYGYTF. The CDR3 nucleotides are TGTGCCAGCAGTTTCGGGGGGGTTAGGCCCTATGGCTACACCTTC.

The chain recombines TRBV7-9 with TRBJ2-7, with 9 bases identical to TRBD1. Germline values: CDR1 SEHNR, CDR2 FQNEAQ (reference sequence). V was pared by 5 bases and J by 6 bases, with 5 bases of the junction left unmatched. The CDR3 covers 13 residues. CDR3 coding DNA: TGTGCCAGCAGCACCACAGGGGGCCGCGAGCAGTACTTC. Its protein product is CASSTTGGREQYF.

The CDR3 DNA is TGCGCCAGCAGCCAAGATTCACAGTTTGGCAGGGAAGCTTTCTTT. It is translated as CASSQDSQFGREAFF. The chain uses TRBV4-1 and TRBJ1-1; no clear D. The CDR3 is 15 amino acids. Germline V CDR1 and CDR2: MGHRA, YSYEKL. V was clipped by 0 bases and J by 8 bases, with 16 bases between them.

The chain employs TRBV7-9 and TRBJ1-2; D may be TRBD1 (5 bases). V lost 3 bases and J lost 0, with 14 bases in between. Germline V CDR1 and CDR2: SEHNR, FQNEAQ (reference sequence). This CDR3 has 16 amino acids. CDR3 region: CASSFYRNRANYGYTF. In DNA, the CDR3 is TGTGCCAGCAGCTTTTACAGGAATAGAGCTAACTATGGCTACACCTTC.

V usage is TRBV19 and J usage is TRBJ1-2; 9 bases fit TRBD1. The length of the CDR3 is 14 residues. Germline values: CDR1 LNHDA, CDR2 SQIVND (reference sequence). The trim removed 6 bases at V and 4 bases at J, leaving 6 bases unmatched. The CDR3 bases are TGTGCCAGTAGGCCGGGACAGGGATCCTATGGCTACACCTTC. Its translation is CASRPGQGSYGYTF.

The chain joins TRBV6-5 to TRBJ2-3; D remains ambiguous. The ends were cut back, 2 bases at V and 4 bases at J, with 16 bases in the middle. This CDR3 has 16 amino acids. Germline CDR1 and CDR2: MNHEY and SVGAGI. The CDR3 reads CASSYGSPPVADTQYF. CDR3 nucleotides: TGTGCCAGCAGTTACGGGTCGCCCCCGGTGGCAGATACGCAGTATTTT.

The chain has TRBV5-1 and TRBJ1-2, with D tentatively TRBD1 (5 bases). The CDR3 contains 12 residues. Germline V CDR1 and CDR2: SGHRS, YFSETQ. V was cut by 0 bases and J by 13 bases, with 13 bases left in between. CDR3 sequence (DNA): TGCGCCAGCAGCTTGGATGGGGGAGCAGCCACCTTC. As protein: CASSLDGGAATF.

This sequence joins TRBV11-2 and TRBJ2-1; D might be TRBD1 or TRBD2, each matching 5 bases. Germline CDR1 is SGHAT and CDR2 is FQNNGV. The CDR3 extends over 13 amino acids. V shed 7 bases and J shed 8 bases, with 15 bases lying between them. CDR3 sequence (DNA): TGTGCCAGCACAATCGCAAGGGGACATGAGCAGTTCTTC. Residues: CASTIARGHEQFF.